The present TCR beta chain was sequenced within a study of blood T cell repertoires in COVID-19. Looking at the study overall: Italy, Spain and the United States were the sources of the convalescent and acute COVID-19 samples. T cells, B-cell-depleted T cells, or PBMCs supplied cDNA or gDNA.

Authors' processing steps: Amplification of reference gene primers provided the estimated nucleated cell counts. Clones were sequenced by immunoSEQ multiplex PCR, and TCRdb holds only the in-frame ones, with some missing. The V and J calls and clone size are taken from that table; D and trimming were inferred from the DNA. The table has over 50,000 clones, around 87% seen once; the top ten hold roughly 15%. The V end was cut by 1 base, the J end by 5 bases, with 11 bases between. This CDR3 comprises 14 residues. Germline V gene data show CDR1 as SGHVS and CDR2 as FQNEAQ. This rearrangement joins TRBV7-8 to TRBJ2-5; D is possibly TRBD2 (5 bases). The TCR comes from a human donor in a cohort sampled during active COVID-19. Sequencing used peripheral blood. The CDR3 sequence: CASSLELRRETQYF. The CDR3 nucleotides are TGTGCCAGCAGCTTAGAACTAAGGAGGGAGACCCAGTACTTC.